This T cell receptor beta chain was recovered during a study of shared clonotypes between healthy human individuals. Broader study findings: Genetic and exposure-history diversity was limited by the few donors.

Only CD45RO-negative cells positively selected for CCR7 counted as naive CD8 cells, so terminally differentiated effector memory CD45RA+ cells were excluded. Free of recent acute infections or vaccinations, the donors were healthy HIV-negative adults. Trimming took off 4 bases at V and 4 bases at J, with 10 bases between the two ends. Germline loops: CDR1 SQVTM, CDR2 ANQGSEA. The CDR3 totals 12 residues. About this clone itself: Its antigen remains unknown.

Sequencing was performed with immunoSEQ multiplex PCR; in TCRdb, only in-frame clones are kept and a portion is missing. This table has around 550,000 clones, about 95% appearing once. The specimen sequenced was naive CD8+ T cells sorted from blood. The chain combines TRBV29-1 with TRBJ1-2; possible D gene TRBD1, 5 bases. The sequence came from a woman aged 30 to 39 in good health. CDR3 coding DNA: TGCAGCGTTGGAGGGGACGGCTATGGCTACACCTTC. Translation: CSVGGDGYGYTF.